These 15 T cell receptor beta chains were all obtained from the same sample, sequenced in a study of blood T cell repertoires in COVID-19. Clones were sequenced by immunoSEQ multiplex PCR, and TCRdb holds only the in-frame ones, with some missing. The repertoire includes more than 90,000 clones, 82% of them detected once, and 7.9% sits in the top ten. The specimen sequenced was peripheral blood. Source of these receptors: a man aged 65-85 years with acute or convalescent COVID-19.

This clone showed up just once. This chain connects TRBV14 to TRBJ1-2; 7 positions match TRBD1. V lost 4 bases, J lost 5 bases, and 10 bases stayed unmatched. The germline gives CDR1 SGHDN, CDR2 FVKESK. This CDR3 spans 15 amino acids. CDR3 protein: CASSRLQGTYYGYTF. The CDR3 coding sequence is TGTGCCAGCAGCCGACTACAGGGGACGTATTATGGCTACACCTTC.

V and J are TRBV5-1 and TRBJ2-2; TRBD2 agrees at 9 bases. Germline loops: CDR1 SGHRS, CDR2 YFSETQ. The CDR3 extends over 15 amino acids. Losses at the gene ends were 4 bases for V and 0 bases for J; bases not matched to a gene: 1. CDR3: CASSRGGANTGELFF. DNA of the CDR3: TGCGCCAGCAGCCGCGGGGGGGCGAACACCGGGGAGCTGTTTTTT. Supplemented by reference TRBV5-1 and TRBJ2-2, the full variable domain reads KAGVTQTPRYLIKTRGQQVTLSCSPISGHRSVSWYQQTPGQGLQFLFEYFSETQRNKGNFPGRFSGRQFSNSRSEMNVSTLELGDSALYLCASSRGGANTGELFFGEGSRLTVL.

The chain recombines TRBV9 with TRBJ2-3, with unresolved D. Germline loops: CDR1 SGDLS, CDR2 YYNGEE. With 0 bases removed from V and 7 bases from J, the gap between germline ends came to 15 bases. This CDR3 spans 15 amino acids. The CDR3 coding sequence is TGTGCCAGCAGCGTAGGGGCCGGCTCTCTAAATACGCAGTATTTT. It specifies CASSVGAGSLNTQYF.

This clone has a handful of counts. This chain uses TRBV5-1 with TRBJ2-1; 14 bases line up with TRBD2. Germline lookup yields CDR1 SGHRS and CDR2 YFSETQ. The CDR3 totals 17 residues. With 7 bases clipped from V and 3 bases from J, the junction kept 9 bases outside the gene matches. CDR3 nucleotides: TGCGCCAGCGGACCCGGGACTAGCGGGAGTTTCTACAATGAGCAGTTCTTC. It yields the protein CASGPGTSGSFYNEQFF.

The J gene is TRBJ1-3, the V gene TRBV6-5, with no clear D. This CDR3 is 11 amino acids long. Trimming removed 10 bases from V and 0 bases from J, with 4 bases in between. Germline CDR1 reads MNHEY; CDR2 reads SVGAGI. In DNA, the CDR3 is TGTGCCACCCACTCTGGAAACACCATATATTTT. The encoded protein is CATHSGNTIYF.

The gene calls are TRBV10-3 and TRBJ2-1; 14 nucleotides align to TRBD2. The germline CDR1 and CDR2 sequences are ENHRY and SYGVKD. The CDR3 runs 17 residues. V gave up 3 bases and J gave up 8 bases; unmatched junction bases: 9. The CDR3, as DNA: TGTGCCATCAGTGATAACCGACTAGCGGGGGGGCCCCATGAGCAGTTCTTC. Its translation: CAISDNRLAGGPHEQFF.

This clone was detected once. The chain joins TRBV7-8 to TRBJ1-3; D unclear. The V gene lost 5 bases and the J gene lost 0 bases, with 11 bases spanning the gap. CDR3 length equals 15 residues. Germline values: CDR1 SGHVS, CDR2 FQNEAQ. The CDR3 reads CASSRDPGSGNTIYF. The CDR3 region has the DNA TGTGCCAGCAGCCGGGATCCGGGCTCTGGAAACACCATATATTTT.

The chain uses TRBV18 and TRBJ2-7; 7 nucleotides align to TRBD2. In germline, CDR1 is KGHSH, CDR2 LQKENI. Trimming at V came to 4 bases and at J to 2 bases, leaving 5 bases not matched to a gene. The CDR3 runs to 14 residues. CDR3 sequence reads: CASSQEGTTYEQYF. CDR3 nucleotide sequence: TGTGCCAGCTCACAGGAGGGGACTACCTACGAGCAGTACTTC.

The V and J genes are TRBV29-1 and TRBJ1-1, with TRBD1 identical over 8 bases. Germline V gives CDR1 SQVTM, CDR2 ANQGSEA. This CDR3 has 13 residues. The junction had 4 bases not matched to a gene; V was cut back by 7 bases and J by 0 bases. The CDR3 DNA reads as TGCAGCGCCTCACAGGGGGTGAACACTGAAGCTTTCTTT. This translates into CSASQGVNTEAFF.

This clone is a singleton in its sample. V is TRBV9 and J is TRBJ2-1; D is perhaps TRBD1 (6 bases). V lost 1 base and J lost 10, with 24 bases in between. CDR1 is SGDLS and CDR2 is YYNGEE in the germline V gene. The CDR3 extends over 17 amino acids. This chain's CDR3 is CASSVSDRTVQSEEQFF. The CDR3 nucleotides read TGTGCCAGCAGCGTATCGGACAGAACAGTTCAGAGCGAGGAGCAGTTCTTC.

There are a few counts of this clone. CDR3 bases: TGCGCCAGCAGCCCGGACAGGGTATATGGCTACACCTTC. This codes for CASSPDRVYGYTF. This chain joins TRBV10-1 and TRBJ1-2; 8 bases fit TRBD1. With V trimmed by 6 bases and J by 5 bases, 5 bases remained unmatched. The CDR3 consists of 13 residues. Germline assignment: CDR1 WNHNN and CDR2 SYGVQD (reference sequence).

The chain has TRBV19 and TRBJ2-3; 8 nucleotides match TRBD1. Germline assignment: CDR1 LNHDA and CDR2 SQIVND (reference sequence). With V trimmed by 7 bases and J by 1 base, 4 bases remained unmatched. The CDR3 sequence is 14 residues long. CDR3 amino acids: CASKGTGRTDTQYF. CDR3 coding DNA: TGTGCCAGTAAGGGGACAGGCCGCACAGATACGCAGTATTTT.

This rearrangement joins TRBV28 to TRBJ2-3; perhaps TRBD2 as D (6 bases). The germline gives CDR1 MDHEN, CDR2 SYDVKM. This CDR3 contains 16 residues. Deletions cut 4 bases from V and 0 bases from J, with 14 bases between. DNA for the CDR3: TGTGCCAGCAGTTCCCTGGGGGGATATAGCACAGATACGCAGTATTTT. As protein: CASSSLGGYSTDTQYF.

The V gene is TRBV9, the J gene TRBJ1-3; a possible D gene is TRBD1 (5 bases). V was shortened by 3 bases and J by 0 bases, with 19 bases between the two germline ends. The CDR3 is 18 residues long. Germline-derived CDR1 and CDR2 are SGDLS and YYNGEE. CDR3 in amino acids: CASSARAGRGSSGNTIYF. CDR3 bases: TGTGCCAGCAGCGCTCGTGCGGGACGGGGGAGCTCTGGAAACACCATATATTTT.

The sample holds a few counts of this clone. V usage is TRBV7-9 and J usage is TRBJ1-5; D gene ambiguous. The CDR3 runs 16 residues. Trimming took 8 bases from V and 0 from J, leaving 17 bases between them. CDR1 is SEHNR, CDR2 FQNEAQ, per germline (reference sequence). CDR3 bases: TGTGCCAGCGTCCGGAACAGATCCTATAGCAATCAGCCCCAGCATTTT. Its protein product is CASVRNRSYSNQPQHF.